This TCR beta chain is drawn from a study of CD8+ T cells in alopecia areata. The overall study: Treatment ran 6 to 18 months, with 6 months of follow-up afterward.

V dropped 5 bases and J dropped 0; count of bases not matched to a gene: 3. The CDR3 contains 14 residues. Germline V CDR1 and CDR2: KGHSH, LQKENI. As the sequencing template, cDNA was produced by extracting RNA and reverse transcribing it. Using immunoSEQ multiplex PCR, the repertoire was profiled, and TCRdb retains in-frame clones only, with some absent. The data contain approximately 150,000 clones, about 47% of them singletons. The study's findings and limits: Higher clonality was seen in lesional scalp than in normal scalp, especially in alopecia totalis/universalis. Among the cells sequenced in scalp samples are also the resident alphabeta T cells of normal skin.

Worth noting for this clone: What it binds is not known.

Material: CD4+ T cells sorted from blood, obtained at week 0. The TCR was taken from a human donor with alopecia areata. The chain has TRBV18 and TRBJ1-1; 7 nucleotides agree with TRBD1. The CDR3 is CASSGDSLNTEAFF. The CDR3 bases are TGTGCCAGCTCAGGGGACAGCTTGAACACTGAAGCTTTCTTT.